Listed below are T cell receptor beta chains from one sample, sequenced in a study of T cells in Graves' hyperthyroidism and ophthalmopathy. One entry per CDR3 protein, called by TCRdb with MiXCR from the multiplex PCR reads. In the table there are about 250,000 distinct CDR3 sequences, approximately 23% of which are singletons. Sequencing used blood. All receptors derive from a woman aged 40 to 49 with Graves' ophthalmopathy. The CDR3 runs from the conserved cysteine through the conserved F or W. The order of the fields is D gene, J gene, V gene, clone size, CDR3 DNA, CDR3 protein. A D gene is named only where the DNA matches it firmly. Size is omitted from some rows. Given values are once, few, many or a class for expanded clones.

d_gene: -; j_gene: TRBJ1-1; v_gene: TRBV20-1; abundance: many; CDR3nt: TGCAGTGCAAAGAACACTGAAGCTTTCTTT; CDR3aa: CSAKNTEAFF
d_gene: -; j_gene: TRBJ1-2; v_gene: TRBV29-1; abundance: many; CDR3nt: TGCAGCGTTGAAGATAACGGGGACGGCTACACCTTC; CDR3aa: CSVEDNGDGYTF
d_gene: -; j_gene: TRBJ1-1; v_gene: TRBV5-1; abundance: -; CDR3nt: TGCGCCAGCAGCTTGGGGGAAAGGGGGAACACTGAAGCTTTCTTT; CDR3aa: CASSLGERGNTEAFF
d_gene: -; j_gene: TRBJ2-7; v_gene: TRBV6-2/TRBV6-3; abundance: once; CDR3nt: TGTGCCAGCAGTCTCCAAAGAGCCGGACCAAGCTTTGTCTACGAGCAGTACTTC; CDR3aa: CASSLQRAGPSFVYEQYF
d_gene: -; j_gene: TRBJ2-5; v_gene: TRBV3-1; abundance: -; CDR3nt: TGTGCCAGCAGCCGGTCCACGGTTCAAGAGACCCAGTACTTC; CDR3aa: CASSRSTVQETQYF
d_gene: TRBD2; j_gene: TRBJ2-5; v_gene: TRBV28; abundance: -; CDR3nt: TGTGCCAGCAGTCCGGGACTAGCGGGGCGACAGAATCAAGAGACCCAGTACTTC; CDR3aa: CASSPGLAGRQNQETQYF
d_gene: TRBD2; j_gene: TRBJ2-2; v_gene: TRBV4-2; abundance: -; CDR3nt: TGTGCCAGCAGCCAAAGACTAGCGGGGTACACCGGGGAGCTGTTTTTT; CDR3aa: CASSQRLAGYTGELFF
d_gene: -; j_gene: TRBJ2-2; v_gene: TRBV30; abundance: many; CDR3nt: TGTGCCTGGGCCAGAGGGACGAACACCGGGGAGCTGTTTTTT; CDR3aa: CAWARGTNTGELFF
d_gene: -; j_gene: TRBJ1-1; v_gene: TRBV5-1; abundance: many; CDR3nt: TGCGCCAGCAGCTTGGAAGGAGGGGGGGACACTGAAGCTTTCTTT; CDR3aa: CASSLEGGGDTEAFF
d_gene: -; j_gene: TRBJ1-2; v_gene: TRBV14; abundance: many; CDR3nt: TGTGCCAGCAGCCAAGGGCCTGGGGAGCGGGGCTACACCTTC; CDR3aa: CASSQGPGERGYTF
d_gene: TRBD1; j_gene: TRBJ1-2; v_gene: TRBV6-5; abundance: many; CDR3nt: TGTGCCAGCAGTCTAGACAGGGCCGCTAGCTACACCTTC; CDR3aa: CASSLDRAASYTF
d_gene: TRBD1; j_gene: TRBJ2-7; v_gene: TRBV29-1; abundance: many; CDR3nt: TGCAGCGTTGATGCGCAGGGGGCAAGTAGGGAGCAGTACTTC; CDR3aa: CSVDAQGASREQYF
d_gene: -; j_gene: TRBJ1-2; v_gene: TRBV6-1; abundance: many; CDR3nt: TGTGCCAGCAGTGAACAAGGCTACACCTTC; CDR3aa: CASSEQGYTF
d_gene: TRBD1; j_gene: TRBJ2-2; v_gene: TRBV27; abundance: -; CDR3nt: TGTGCCAGCAGGAGGACAGGGGGCGGCACCGGGGAGCTGTTTTTT; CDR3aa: CASRRTGGGTGELFF
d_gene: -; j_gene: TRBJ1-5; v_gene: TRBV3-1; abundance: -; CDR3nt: TGTGCCAGCAGTTATTCGGGACGGTTAAATCAGCCCCAGCATTTT; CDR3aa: CASSYSGRLNQPQHF
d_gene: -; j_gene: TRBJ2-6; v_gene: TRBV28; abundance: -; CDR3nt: TGTGCCAGCAGGGGGGTAGGTGGGGCCAACGTCCTGACTTTC; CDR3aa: CASRGVGGANVLTF
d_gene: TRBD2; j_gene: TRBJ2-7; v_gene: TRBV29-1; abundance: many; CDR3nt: TGCAGCGTTGAGCTAGCGGAAAGCTCCTACGAGCAGTACTTC; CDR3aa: CSVELAESSYEQYF
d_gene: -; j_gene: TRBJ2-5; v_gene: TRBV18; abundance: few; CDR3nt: TGTGCCAGCTCACCACCGACCTGGACCAAAGAGACCCAGTACTTC; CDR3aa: CASSPPTWTKETQYF
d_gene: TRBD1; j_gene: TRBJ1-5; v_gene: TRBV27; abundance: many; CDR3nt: TGTGCCAGCAGAACGACAGGGACCTTTAGCAATCAGCCCCAGCATTTT; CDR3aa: CASRTTGTFSNQPQHF
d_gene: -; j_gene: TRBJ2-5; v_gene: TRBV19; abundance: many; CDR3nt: TGTGCCAGTAGCCCCGGGGCAGGGCAAAGAGAGACCCAGTACTTC; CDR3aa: CASSPGAGQRETQYF
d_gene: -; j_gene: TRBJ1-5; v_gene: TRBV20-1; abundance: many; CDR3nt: TGCAGTGCTAGAAGTGACTATAGCAATCAGCCCCAGCATTTT; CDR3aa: CSARSDYSNQPQHF
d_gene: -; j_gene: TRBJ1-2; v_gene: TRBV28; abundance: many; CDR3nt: TGTGCCAGCAGTTCCACAGAGCACTATGGCTACACCTTC; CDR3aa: CASSSTEHYGYTF
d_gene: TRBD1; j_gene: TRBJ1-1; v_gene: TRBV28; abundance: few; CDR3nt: TGTGCCAGCAGTTCCGGACAGGTAGTGAACACTGAAGCTTTCTTT; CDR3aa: CASSSGQVVNTEAFF
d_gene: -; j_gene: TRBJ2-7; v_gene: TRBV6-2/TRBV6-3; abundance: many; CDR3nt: TGTGCCAGCAGTTACCCACCTTACGAGCAGTACTTC; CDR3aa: CASSYPPYEQYF
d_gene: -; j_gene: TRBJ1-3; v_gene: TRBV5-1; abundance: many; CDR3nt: TGCGCCAGCAGCTTGGGTCGTGACCGAAGAAACACCATATATTTT; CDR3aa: CASSLGRDRRNTIYF
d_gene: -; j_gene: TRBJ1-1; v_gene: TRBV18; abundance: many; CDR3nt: TGTGCCAGCTCGCCAACAAGGGGGATGAACACTGAAGCTTTCTTT; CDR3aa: CASSPTRGMNTEAFF
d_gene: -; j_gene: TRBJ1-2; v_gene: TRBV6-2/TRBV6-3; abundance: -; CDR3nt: TGTGCCAGCAGTTACTCGATTAGGGAAGAGGGTAACTATGGCTACACCTTC; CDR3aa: CASSYSIREEGNYGYTF
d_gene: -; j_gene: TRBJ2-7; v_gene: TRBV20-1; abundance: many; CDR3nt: TGCAGTGCTAGTACTAGCACACCCCAGTACGAGCAGTACTTC; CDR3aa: CSASTSTPQYEQYF
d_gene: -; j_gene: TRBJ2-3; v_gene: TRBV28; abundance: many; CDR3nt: TGTGCCAGCAGTCCCCCGACGAACACAGATACGCAGTATTTT; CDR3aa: CASSPPTNTDTQYF
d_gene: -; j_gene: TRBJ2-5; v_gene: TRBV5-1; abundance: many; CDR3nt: TGCGCCAGCAGCTCTGGAGGGGGCGCGGAGACCCAGTACTTC; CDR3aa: CASSSGGGAETQYF
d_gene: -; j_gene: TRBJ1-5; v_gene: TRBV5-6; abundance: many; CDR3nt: TGTGCCAGCAGCCGGGGAGATAGCAATCAGCCCCAGCATTTT; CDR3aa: CASSRGDSNQPQHF
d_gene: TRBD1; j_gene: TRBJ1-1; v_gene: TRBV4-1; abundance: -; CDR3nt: TGCGCCAGCAGTTCGGGGAAGGGGGCGACGAACACTGAAGCTTTCTTT; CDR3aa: CASSSGKGATNTEAFF